Presented here are 17 T cell receptor beta chains from one specimen sequenced in a study of CD8 T cells in ankylosing spondylitis. TCRdb analysed the 5' RACE reads with MiXCR anew, one entry per CDR3 protein. The sample shows more than 100,000 distinct CDR3 sequences, roughly 11% of them seen only once. The sample taken for sequencing was blood, either unsorted or a sorted T cell fraction (not recorded which). Source of these receptors: a female donor with ankylosing spondylitis or in good health (not recorded which).

This clonotype was recorded at least ten times. The genes are TRBV6-1 and TRBJ2-3; a weak D match, TRBD2 (6 bases). Germline V lookup: CDR1 MNHNS, CDR2 SASEGT. This CDR3 comprises 13 residues. Trimming left V 4 bases short and J 4 bases short, with 9 bases between. In DNA, the CDR3 is TGTGCCAGCAGTGTGGGGAGGTCAGATACGCAGTATTTT. Encoded protein: CASSVGRSDTQYF.

This clonotype has ten or more counts. The chain combines TRBV10-3 with TRBJ1-1; D uncertain. With 3 bases removed from V and 1 base from J, the gap between germline ends came to 12 bases. This CDR3 is 15 amino acids long. In germline, CDR1 is ENHRY, CDR2 SYGVKD. The chain's CDR3 is CAISEAGPENTEAFF. The CDR3 nucleotides are TGTGCCATCAGTGAAGCCGGGCCCGAGAACACTGAAGCTTTCTTT.

The table lists this clonotype with many counts. The rearrangement links TRBV18 to TRBJ1-5; D is perhaps TRBD1 (5 bases). Trimming pared 3 bases from V and 6 bases from J, leaving 15 bases between. Germline CDR1 is KGHSH and CDR2 is LQKENI. CDR3 length: 15 amino acids. This CDR3 reads CASSPSSGVGQPQHF. DNA for the CDR3: TGTGCCAGCTCACCCTCATCGGGGGTAGGTCAGCCCCAGCATTTT.

This clonotype was recorded at least ten times. The V call is TRBV5-6, the J call TRBJ2-5, with TRBD1 matching over 8 bases. This CDR3 contains 12 residues. The J segment lost 10 bases and the V segment lost 7 bases, leaving 9 bases of the junction unmatched. Germline V gene lookup returns CDR1 SGHDT and CDR2 YYEEEE. In nucleotides, the CDR3 is TGTGCCAGCCCGGGACAGGAGAAGGTCCAGTACTTC. Residues: CASPGQEKVQYF.

This clonotype turned up a few times. V gene TRBV7-9 combines with J gene TRBJ2-2, with D unresolved. Deletions cut 6 bases from V and 4 bases from J, with 21 bases between. The CDR3 consists of 17 residues. Germline loops: CDR1 SEHNR, CDR2 FQNEAQ (reference sequence). The CDR3 nucleotides read TGTGCCAGCAGTAGCTTACGGGTACTTGCTGTCACCGGGGAGCTGTTTTTT. The encoded protein is CASSSLRVLAVTGELFF.

In its sample, this clonotype was seen many times. V usage is TRBV12-3 or TRBV12-4 and J usage is TRBJ2-2; 11 positions agree with TRBD2. V lost 7 bases, J lost 5 bases, and 6 bases stayed unmatched. CDR3 length: 15 amino acids. CDR3 loop: CASIKGLAETGELFF. For the CDR3, the DNA is TGTGCCAGCATAAAGGGACTAGCGGAAACCGGGGAGCTGTTTTTT.

Notes on this clonotype: A much larger clone differs by one base, so this may be a read error. The chain couples TRBV29-1 to TRBJ2-2; D tentatively fits TRBD1 or TRBD2 (6 bases each). Germline values: CDR1 SQVTM, CDR2 ANQGSEA. The length of the CDR3 is 17 residues. Deletions cut 1 base from V and 5 bases from J, with 20 bases between. The CDR3 region is CSVEVVSGDLRTGELFF. The CDR3 DNA is TGCAGCGTTGAAGTCGTGTCAGGGGACTTACGAACCGGGGAGCTGTTTTTT.

This clonotype was seen a handful of times. The chain recombines TRBV18 with TRBJ2-1; 8 bases agree with TRBD2. CDR1 KGHSH and CDR2 LQKENI come from the germline V gene. V dropped 0 bases and J dropped 6; count of bases not matched to a gene: 4. The CDR3 covers 15 residues. CDR3 residues: CASSPPSGMGNEQFF. In nucleotides, the CDR3 is TGTGCCAGCTCACCACCTAGCGGGATGGGCAATGAGCAGTTCTTC.

This clonotype was detected ten times or more. The rearrangement joins TRBV29-1 to TRBJ1-1; 7 nucleotides match TRBD1. Germline lookup yields CDR1 SQVTM and CDR2 ANQGSEA. The junction had 13 bases not matched to a gene; V was cut back by 7 bases and J by 8 bases. The length of the CDR3 is 13 residues. CDR3 nucleotides: TGCAGCGGGGGGGACAGCGGCGCTTTAGAAGCTTTCTTT. Translation gives CSGGDSGALEAFF.

This clonotype was counted between two and nine times. The chain has TRBV29-1 and TRBJ1-6; 8 nucleotides align to TRBD1. Germline V lookup: CDR1 SQVTM, CDR2 ANQGSEA. V lost 5 bases and J lost 8; bases outside the gene matches: 5. There are 13 residues in the CDR3. Here the CDR3 reads CSVKQGVDSPLHF. For the CDR3, the DNA is TGCAGCGTTAAACAGGGGGTAGATTCACCCCTCCACTTT.

This clonotype was detected ten times or more. The genes are TRBV28 and TRBJ2-1, with D maybe TRBD1 (6 bases). The CDR3 spans 16 residues. Germline lookup yields CDR1 MDHEN and CDR2 SYDVKM. Trimming left V 8 bases short and J 0 bases short, with 17 bases between. CDR3 region: CASRRLTGLSYNEQFF. The CDR3 DNA reads TGTGCCAGCCGGAGACTCACAGGGCTCTCCTACAATGAGCAGTTCTTC.

This clonotype was found a few times. The V and J genes are TRBV2 and TRBJ1-2; the D is unclear. Germline CDR1 is SNHLY and CDR2 is FYNNEI. The CDR3 runs 13 residues. V was pared by 7 bases and J by 6 bases, with 15 bases between. Here the CDR3 reads CASIQWLGNGYTF. The CDR3 region has the DNA TGTGCCAGCATACAGTGGTTGGGGAATGGCTACACCTTC.

This clonotype was seen ten or more times. This chain joins TRBV28 and TRBJ2-7, with 7 positions matching TRBD1. CDR3 length: 15 amino acids. Unmatched junction bases numbered 13, after V lost 6 bases and J lost 5 bases. The germline V gene has CDR1 MDHEN and CDR2 SYDVKM. The CDR3 sequence is CASRVGGNRGHEQYF. The DNA of the CDR3 is TGTGCCAGCAGAGTTGGCGGAAACAGGGGCCACGAGCAGTACTTC.

This clonotype was recorded many times. V usage is TRBV29-1 and J usage is TRBJ1-2; perhaps TRBD1 as D (5 bases). V was trimmed by 4 bases and J by 0 bases, leaving 12 bases between them. Looked up from germline, CDR1 is SQVTM and CDR2 is ANQGSEA. The CDR3 spans 14 residues. In nucleotides, the CDR3 is TGCAGCGTTGGACGGGACGAATCTAACTATGGCTACACCTTC. Protein product: CSVGRDESNYGYTF.

Ten or more counts support this clonotype. The chain combines TRBV20-1 with TRBJ2-3; tentative D call: TRBD2 (7 bases). The germline CDR1 and CDR2 sequences are DFQATT and SNEGSKA (reference sequence). This CDR3 comprises 15 residues. Trimming took off 2 bases at V and 6 bases at J, with 18 bases between the two ends. CDR3 nucleotide sequence: TGCAGTGCTAGATCGCGCGGGGGCTCCATGGATACGCAGTATTTT. Translated: CSARSRGGSMDTQYF.

This clonotype was observed many times. The chain recombines TRBV6-1 with TRBJ2-2; 11 bases line up with TRBD2. The junction had 12 bases not matched to a gene; V was cut back by 5 bases and J by 1 base. The CDR3 has 19 residues. Germline CDR1 is MNHNS and CDR2 is SASEGT. The CDR3 coding sequence is TGTGCCAGCAGTACCGGGACTAGCGGAACGACGGTGAACACCGGGGAGCTGTTTTTT. Its protein product is CASSTGTSGTTVNTGELFF.

The table lists this clonotype with a few counts. The chain joins TRBV5-6 to TRBJ2-5; D call uncertain. The V gene lost 0 bases and the J gene lost 6 bases, with 12 bases spanning the gap. Looked up from germline, CDR1 is SGHDT and CDR2 is YYEEEE. The CDR3 is made up of 14 amino acids. The CDR3 region is CASSLGVSGQTQYF. The CDR3 DNA reads TGTGCCAGCAGCTTGGGGGTTTCGGGCCAGACCCAGTACTTC.